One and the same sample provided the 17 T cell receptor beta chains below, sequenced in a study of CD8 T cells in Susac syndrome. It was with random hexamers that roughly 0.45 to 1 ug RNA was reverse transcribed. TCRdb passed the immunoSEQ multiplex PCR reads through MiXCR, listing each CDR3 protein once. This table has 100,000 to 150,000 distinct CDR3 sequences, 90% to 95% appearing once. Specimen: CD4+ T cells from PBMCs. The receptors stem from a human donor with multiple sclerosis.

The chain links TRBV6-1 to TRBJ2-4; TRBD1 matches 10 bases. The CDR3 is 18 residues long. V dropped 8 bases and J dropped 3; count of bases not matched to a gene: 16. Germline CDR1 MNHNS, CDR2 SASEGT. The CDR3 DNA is TGTGCCAGCCGGTTGGGGACAGGGGAGGGGTGGGACAAAAACATTCAGTACTTC. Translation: CASRLGTGEGWDKNIQYF.

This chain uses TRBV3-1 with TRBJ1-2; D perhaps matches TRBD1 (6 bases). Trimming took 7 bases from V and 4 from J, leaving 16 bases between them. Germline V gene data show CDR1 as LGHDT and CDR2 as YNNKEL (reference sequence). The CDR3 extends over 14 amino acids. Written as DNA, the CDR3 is TGTGCCAGCACTCCGAGACAGGCTCTCTATGGCTACACCTTC. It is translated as CASTPRQALYGYTF. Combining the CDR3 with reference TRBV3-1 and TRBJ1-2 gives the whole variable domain DTAVSQTPKYLVTQMGNDKSIKCEQNLGHDTMYWYKQDSKKFLKIMFSYNNKELIINETVPNRFSPKSPDKAHLNLHINSLELGDSAVYFCASTPRQALYGYTFGSGTRLTVV.

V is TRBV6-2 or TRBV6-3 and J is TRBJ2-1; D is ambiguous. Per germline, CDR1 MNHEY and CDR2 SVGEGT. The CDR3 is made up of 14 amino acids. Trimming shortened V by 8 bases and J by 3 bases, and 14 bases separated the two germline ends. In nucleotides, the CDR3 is TGTGCCAGCCTCAGGTCAGGTTTCTACAATGAGCAGTTCTTC. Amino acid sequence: CASLRSGFYNEQFF.

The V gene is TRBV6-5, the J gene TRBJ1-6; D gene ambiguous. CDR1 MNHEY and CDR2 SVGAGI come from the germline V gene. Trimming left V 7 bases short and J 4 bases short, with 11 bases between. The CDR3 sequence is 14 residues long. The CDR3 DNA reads TGTGCCAGCAAAAGGGTACAGTATAATTCACCCCTCCACTTT. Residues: CASKRVQYNSPLHF.

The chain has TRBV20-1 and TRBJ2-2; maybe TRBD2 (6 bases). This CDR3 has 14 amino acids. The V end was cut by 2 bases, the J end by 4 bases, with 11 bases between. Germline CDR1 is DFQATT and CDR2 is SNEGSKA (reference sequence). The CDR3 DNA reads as TGCAGTGCTAGAATGACGGGGGTCACCGGGGAGCTGTTTTTT. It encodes CSARMTGVTGELFF.

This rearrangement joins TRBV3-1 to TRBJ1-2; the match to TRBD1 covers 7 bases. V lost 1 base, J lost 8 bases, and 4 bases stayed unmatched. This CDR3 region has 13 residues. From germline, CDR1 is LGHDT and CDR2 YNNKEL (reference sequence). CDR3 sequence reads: CASSQGNRGGYTF. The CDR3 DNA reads TGTGCCAGCAGCCAAGGTAACAGGGGAGGCTACACCTTC.

The CDR3 DNA reads TGTGCCAGCAGCTTGGGACCGCACGAGACCTACGAGCAGTACTTC. Amino acid sequence: CASSLGPHETYEQYF. The V and J genes are TRBV5-6 and TRBJ2-7, with D uncertain. The germline CDR1 and CDR2 sequences are SGHDT and YYEEEE. This CDR3 contains 15 residues. Trimming removed 0 bases at V and 2 bases at J, with 12 bases between.

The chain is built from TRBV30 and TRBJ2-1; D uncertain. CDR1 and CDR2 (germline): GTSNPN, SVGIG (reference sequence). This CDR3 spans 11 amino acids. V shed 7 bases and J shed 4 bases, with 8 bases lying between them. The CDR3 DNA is TGTGCCTTTAACTCATACAATGAGCAGTTCTTC. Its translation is CAFNSYNEQFF.

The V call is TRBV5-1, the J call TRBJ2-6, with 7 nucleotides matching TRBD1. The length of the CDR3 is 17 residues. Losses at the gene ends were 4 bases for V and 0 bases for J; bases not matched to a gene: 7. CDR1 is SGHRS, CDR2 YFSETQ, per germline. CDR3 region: CASSPKTGRSGANVLTF. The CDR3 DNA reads TGCGCCAGCAGCCCGAAGACAGGGCGCTCTGGGGCCAACGTCCTGACTTTC.

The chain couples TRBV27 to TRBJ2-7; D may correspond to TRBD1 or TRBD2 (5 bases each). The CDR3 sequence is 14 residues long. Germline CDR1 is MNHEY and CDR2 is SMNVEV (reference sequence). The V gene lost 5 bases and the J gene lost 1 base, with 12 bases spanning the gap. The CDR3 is CASSPGRVSYEQYF. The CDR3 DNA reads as TGTGCCAGCAGTCCGGGACGGGTGTCCTACGAGCAGTACTTC.

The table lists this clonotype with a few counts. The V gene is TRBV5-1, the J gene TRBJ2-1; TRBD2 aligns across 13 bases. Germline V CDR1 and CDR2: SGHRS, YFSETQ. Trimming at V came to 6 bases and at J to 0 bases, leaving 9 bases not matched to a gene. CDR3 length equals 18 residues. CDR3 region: CASTLRLAGGLSYNEQFF. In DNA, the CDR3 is TGCGCCAGCACCCTGAGACTAGCGGGAGGACTCTCCTACAATGAGCAGTTCTTC.

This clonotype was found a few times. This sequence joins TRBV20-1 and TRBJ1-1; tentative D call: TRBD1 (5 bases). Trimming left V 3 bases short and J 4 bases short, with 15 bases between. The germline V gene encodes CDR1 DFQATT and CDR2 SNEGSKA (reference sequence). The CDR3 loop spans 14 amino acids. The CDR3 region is CSASVFWGSTEAFF. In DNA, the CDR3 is TGCAGTGCTAGTGTATTCTGGGGGAGCACTGAAGCTTTCTTT.

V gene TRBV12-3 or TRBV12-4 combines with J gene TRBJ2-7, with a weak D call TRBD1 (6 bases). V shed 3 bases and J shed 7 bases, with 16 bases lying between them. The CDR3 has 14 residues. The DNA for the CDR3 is TGTGCCAGCAGTTTTCAGGGGTCCGGGGTTGAGCAGTACTTC. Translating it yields CASSFQGSGVEQYF.

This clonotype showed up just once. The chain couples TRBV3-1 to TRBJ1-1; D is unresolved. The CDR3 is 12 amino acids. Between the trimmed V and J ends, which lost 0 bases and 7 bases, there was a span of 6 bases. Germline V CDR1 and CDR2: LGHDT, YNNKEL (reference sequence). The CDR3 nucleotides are TGTGCCAGCAGCCAAGAGTGGGGTGAAGCTTTCTTT. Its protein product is CASSQEWGEAFF.

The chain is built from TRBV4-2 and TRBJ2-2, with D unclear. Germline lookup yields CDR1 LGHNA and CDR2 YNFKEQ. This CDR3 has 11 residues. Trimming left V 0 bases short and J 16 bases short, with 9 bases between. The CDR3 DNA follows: TGTGCCAGCAGCCAAGAGCCGTTCTGGTTTTTT. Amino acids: CASSQEPFWFF.

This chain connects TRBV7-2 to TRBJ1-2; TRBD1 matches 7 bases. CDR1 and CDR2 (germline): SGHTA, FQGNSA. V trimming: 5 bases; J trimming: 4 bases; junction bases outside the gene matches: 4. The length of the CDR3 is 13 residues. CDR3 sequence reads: CASSVTGTYGYTF. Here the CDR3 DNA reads TGTGCCAGCAGCGTGACAGGGACCTATGGCTACACCTTC.

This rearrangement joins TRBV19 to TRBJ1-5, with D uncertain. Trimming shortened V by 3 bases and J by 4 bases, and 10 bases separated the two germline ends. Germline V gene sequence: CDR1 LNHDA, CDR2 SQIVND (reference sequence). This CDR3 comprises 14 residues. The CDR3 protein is CASSMVPGNQPQHF. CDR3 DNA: TGTGCCAGTAGTATGGTTCCGGGGAATCAGCCCCAGCATTTT. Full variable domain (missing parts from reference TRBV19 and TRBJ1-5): DGGITQSPKYLFRKEGQNVTLSCEQNLNHDAMYWYRQDPGQGLRLIYYSQIVNDFQKGDIAEGYSVSREKKESFPLTVTSAQKNPTAFYLCASSMVPGNQPQHFGDGTRLSIL.